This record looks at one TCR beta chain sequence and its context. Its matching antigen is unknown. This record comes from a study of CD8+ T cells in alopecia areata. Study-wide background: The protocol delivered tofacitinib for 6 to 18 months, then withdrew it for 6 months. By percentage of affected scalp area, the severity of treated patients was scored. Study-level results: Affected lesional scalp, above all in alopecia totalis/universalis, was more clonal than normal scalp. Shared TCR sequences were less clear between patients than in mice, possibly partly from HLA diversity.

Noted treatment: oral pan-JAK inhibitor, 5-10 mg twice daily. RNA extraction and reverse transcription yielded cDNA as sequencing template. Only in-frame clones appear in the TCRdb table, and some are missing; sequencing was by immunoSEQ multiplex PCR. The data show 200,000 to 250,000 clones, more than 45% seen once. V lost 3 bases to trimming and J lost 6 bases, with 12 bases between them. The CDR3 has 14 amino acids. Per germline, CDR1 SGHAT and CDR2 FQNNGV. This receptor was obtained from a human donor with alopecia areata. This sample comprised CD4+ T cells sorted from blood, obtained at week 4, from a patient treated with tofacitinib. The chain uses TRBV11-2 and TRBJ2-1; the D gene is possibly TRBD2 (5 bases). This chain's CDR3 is CASSLERTANEQFF. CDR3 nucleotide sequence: TGTGCCAGCAGCTTGGAACGGACTGCCAATGAGCAGTTCTTC.